This T cell receptor (beta chain) was identified in a study of cytomegalovirus exposure and HLA in healthy donors. Donors likely had unrecorded immune exposures despite being nominally healthy when sampled. This clone was observed a single time. The CDR3 totals 14 residues. Germline V lookup: CDR1 SGHTA, CDR2 FQGNSA. Trimming removed 5 bases at V and 4 bases at J, with 14 bases between. The PCR was carried out with 60 Vbeta primers and 13 Jbeta primers. Profiling relied on immunoSEQ multiplex PCR, and the TCRdb table lists in-frame clones only, not all of them. The table has around 97,000 clones, around 73% seen once; the top ten hold under 4.5%.

J is TRBJ1-2 and V is TRBV7-2, with unresolved D. What was sequenced was PBMCs. This clonotype originated in a man in his forties in good health and CMV-seronegative. The CDR3 DNA follows: TGTGCCAGCAGCCTGACGGGTTCGAGCTATGGCTACACCTTC. Translated: CASSLTGSSYGYTF.